This T cell receptor beta chain comes out of a study of OX40 agonist ivuxolimab in advanced cancers. Germline V gene data show CDR1 as KGHSH and CDR2 as LQKENI. This CDR3 comprises 13 residues. V was pared by 0 bases and J by 6 bases, with 8 bases between. Profiled with immunoSEQ multiplex PCR; TCRdb holds only in-frame clones, not every one. The sample gives tens of thousands of clones, around 87% of which show up once; roughly 17% is in the top ten. The chain combines TRBV18 with TRBJ1-1, with TRBD1 as a possible D gene (6 bases). Material: CD4+ or CD8+ T cells sorted from blood, obtained in a trial of the OX40 agonist ivuxolimab. This clonotype was obtained from an adult with an advanced solid tumor such as melanoma, head and neck, liver or kidney cancer. DNA for the CDR3: TGTGCCAGCTCACCACCGGAGGGGGCTGAAGCTTTCTTT. Translating it yields CASSPPEGAEAFF.